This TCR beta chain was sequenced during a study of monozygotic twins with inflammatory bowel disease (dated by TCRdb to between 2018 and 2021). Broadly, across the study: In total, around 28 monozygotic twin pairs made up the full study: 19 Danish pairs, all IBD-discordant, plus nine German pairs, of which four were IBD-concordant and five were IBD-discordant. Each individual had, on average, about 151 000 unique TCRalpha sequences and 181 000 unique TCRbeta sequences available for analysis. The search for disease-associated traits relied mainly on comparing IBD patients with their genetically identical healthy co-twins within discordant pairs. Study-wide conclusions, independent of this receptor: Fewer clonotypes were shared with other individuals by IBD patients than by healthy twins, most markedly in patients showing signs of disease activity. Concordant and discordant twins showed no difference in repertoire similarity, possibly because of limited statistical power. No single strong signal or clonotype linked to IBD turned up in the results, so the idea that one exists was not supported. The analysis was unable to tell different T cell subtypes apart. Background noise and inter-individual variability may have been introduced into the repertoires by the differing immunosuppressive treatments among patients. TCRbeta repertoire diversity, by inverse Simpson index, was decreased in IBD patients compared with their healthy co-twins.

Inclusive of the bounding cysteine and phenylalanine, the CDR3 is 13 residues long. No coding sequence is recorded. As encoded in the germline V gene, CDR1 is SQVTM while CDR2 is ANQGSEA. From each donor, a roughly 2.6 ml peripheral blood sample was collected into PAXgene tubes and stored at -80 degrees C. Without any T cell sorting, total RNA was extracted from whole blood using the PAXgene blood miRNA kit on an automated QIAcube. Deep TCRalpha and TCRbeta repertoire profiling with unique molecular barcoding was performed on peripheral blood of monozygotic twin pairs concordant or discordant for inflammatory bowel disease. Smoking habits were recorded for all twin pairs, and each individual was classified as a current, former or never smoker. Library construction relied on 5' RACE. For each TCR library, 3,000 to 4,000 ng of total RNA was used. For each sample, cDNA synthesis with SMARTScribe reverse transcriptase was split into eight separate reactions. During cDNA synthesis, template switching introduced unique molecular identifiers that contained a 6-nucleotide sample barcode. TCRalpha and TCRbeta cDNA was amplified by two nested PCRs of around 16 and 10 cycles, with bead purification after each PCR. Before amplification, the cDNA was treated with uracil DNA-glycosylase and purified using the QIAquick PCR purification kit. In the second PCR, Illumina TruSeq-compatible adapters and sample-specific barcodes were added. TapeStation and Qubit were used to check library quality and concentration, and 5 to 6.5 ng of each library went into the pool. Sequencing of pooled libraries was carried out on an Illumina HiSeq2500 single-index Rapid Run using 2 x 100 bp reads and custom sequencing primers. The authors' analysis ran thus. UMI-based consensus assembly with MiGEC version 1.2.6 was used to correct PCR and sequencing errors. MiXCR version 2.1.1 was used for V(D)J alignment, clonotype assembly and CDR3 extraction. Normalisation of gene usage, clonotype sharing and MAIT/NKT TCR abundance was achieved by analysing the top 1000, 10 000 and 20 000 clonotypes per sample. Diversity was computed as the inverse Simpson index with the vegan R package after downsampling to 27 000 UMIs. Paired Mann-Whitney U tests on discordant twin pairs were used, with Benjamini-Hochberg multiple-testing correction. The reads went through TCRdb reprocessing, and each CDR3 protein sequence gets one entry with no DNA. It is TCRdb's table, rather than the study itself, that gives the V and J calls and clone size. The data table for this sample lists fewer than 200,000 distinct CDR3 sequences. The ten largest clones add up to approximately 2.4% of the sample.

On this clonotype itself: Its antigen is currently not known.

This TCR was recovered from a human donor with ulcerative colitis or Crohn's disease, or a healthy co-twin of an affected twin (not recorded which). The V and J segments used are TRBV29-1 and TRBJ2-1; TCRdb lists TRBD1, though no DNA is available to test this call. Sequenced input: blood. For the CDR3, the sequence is CSVHRGSPNEQFF.